This T cell receptor beta chain was sequenced for a study of blood T cell repertoires in COVID-19 (TCRdb year 2020). In the study overall: Samples from collaborators originated in the United States, Italy and Spain and spanned both the acute and convalescent phases of COVID-19. The material from the prospective study consisted of cDNA or gDNA derived from T cells, B-cell-depleted T cells, or PBMCs. The dataset comprised deeply sampled blood TCRbeta repertoires from subjects exposed to, actively infected with, or recovered from COVID-19. The repertoires were made available in a free public database intended to serve as a resource for research on the immune response to SARS-CoV-2. The samples were drawn from the first 160 participants of the ongoing ImmuneRACE study and from 1,254 subjects provided by 6 global collaborators. Sample metadata almost always included a de-identified subject ID, COVID-19 status, age in years and sex. Where available, HLA class I and class II types were taken from metadata supplied by the sample provider and were not determined by assay-based typing.

Each collaborating institution followed its own protocols to collect whole blood in K2EDTA tubes. For TCRbeta analysis, collaborators shipped samples as frozen whole blood, isolated PBMCs, or DNA extracted from either of those sample types. The CDR3 sequence holds 16 residues, the cysteine and phenylalanine included. Only the CDR3 region is kept as DNA, spanning 48 bases read in frame from base 1. Trimming removed 3 bases from V and 2 bases from J; the gene matches leave 5 bases unexplained. The germline V gene (reference sequence) provides CDR1 MNHEY and CDR2 SMNVEV. The research as a whole found: The quantity of clinical and demographic metadata differed by source and by participant and was supplied without curation.

This clone was seen just once. Its antigen target is currently unknown. It has no much larger one-base neighbor in the sample; base qualities were not kept. The immunoSEQ Assay, a bias-controlled multiplex PCR, was used to amplify TCRbeta CDR3 regions from genomic DNA. The original pipeline was this. Within the assay, amplification of reference gene primers was used to estimate how many nucleated cells each sample contained. To quantify the absolute abundance of each unique TCRbeta CDR3 rearrangement, sequence reads were collapsed and filtered. For each sample, productive Simpson clonality was calculated as the square root of Simpson's diversity index over productive rearrangements. TCRdb limited this immuneACCESS table to in-frame rearrangements with V and J called. A share of clones is missing; checked studies link under half to unresolved V genes, and the rest is unexplained. That table gives V, J and clone size, and the DNA gave D and trimming. The table for this sample lists approximately 98,000 clones; approximately 82% of them were counted only once. 4.1% of the sample is held by the ten biggest clonotypes.

Sequenced material: peripheral blood. Recombination connected TRBV27 to TRBJ1-5; the junction holds 9 bases that match TRBD1. The clonotype comes from a man aged 55 to 70 with acute or convalescent COVID-19. The CDR3 sequence is CASSLDRGSGNQPQHF. The DNA reads TGTGCCAGCAGTTTGGACAGGGGATCGGGCAATCAGCCCCAGCATTTT.